This TCR beta chain was recovered during a study of cytomegalovirus exposure and HLA in healthy donors. Study-level findings and limits: In a later analysis, a genetic analysis reported fewer productive-TCR N-insertions in an Asian-associated ancestry cluster than the cohort average.

Though probably carrying unrecorded immune exposures, donors were nominally healthy at sampling. With regard to this clone: Its cognate antigen is unknown.

It was with 60 Vbeta and 13 Jbeta primers that the PCR ran. Generated by immunoSEQ multiplex PCR, the TCRdb table keeps only in-frame clones and is missing some. The sample contains over 150,000 clones, around 80% of which appear only once. The CDR3 runs to 14 residues. J gave up 5 bases and V 8 bases, and 6 bases lay outside the gene matches. Per the germline V gene, CDR1 is SEHNR and CDR2 is FQNEAQ (reference sequence). The sequence was obtained from a man in his forties in good health and CMV-seronegative. Sequencing input: PBMCs. The chain recombines TRBV7-9 with TRBJ2-2; 9 bases match TRBD2. CDR3 sequence (DNA): TGTGCCAGCGATAGCGGGAGAGGGACCGGGGAGCTGTTTTTT. Translated, it gives CASDSGRGTGELFF.